These 5 T cell receptor beta chains share one sample of origin, sequenced in a study of blood T cell repertoires in COVID-19. Clones were sequenced by immunoSEQ multiplex PCR, and TCRdb holds only the in-frame ones, with some missing. This table holds about 260,000 clones, roughly 86% found once. The specimen was peripheral blood. The receptors originated from a young man with active or convalescent COVID-19.

This rearrangement joins TRBV5-5 to TRBJ2-4, with TRBD2 matching 7 bases. The CDR3 spans 16 residues. Looked up from germline, CDR1 is SGHKS and CDR2 is YYEKEE (reference sequence). Unmatched junction bases numbered 13, after V lost 1 base and J lost 9 bases. This chain's CDR3 is CASSLPLAVDSGIQYF. The CDR3 bases are TGTGCCAGCAGCTTGCCCCTAGCGGTGGATTCTGGCATTCAGTACTTC.

V and J are TRBV29-1 and TRBJ1-2; D is unclear. The germline gives CDR1 SQVTM, CDR2 ANQGSEA. This CDR3 comprises 11 residues. Between the trimmed V and J ends, which lost 4 bases and 6 bases, there was a span of 9 bases. The CDR3 bases are TGCAGCGTTGCGGTATTGGATGGCTACACCTTC. It is translated as CSVAVLDGYTF.

As to this clone: Other DNA variants within this sample encode the same CDR3. The chain links TRBV27 to TRBJ1-1; D may be TRBD1 (5 bases). The CDR3 covers 14 residues. V was clipped by 3 bases and J by 0 bases, with 8 bases between them. The germline gives CDR1 MNHEY, CDR2 SMNVEV (reference sequence). The CDR3 protein is CASSFAGLNTEAFF. For the CDR3, the DNA is TGTGCCAGCAGTTTCGCAGGGTTGAACACTGAAGCTTTCTTT.

The V gene is TRBV2, the J gene TRBJ2-3; 9 bases line up with TRBD1. The J segment lost 0 bases and the V segment lost 8 bases, leaving 6 bases of the junction unmatched. From germline, CDR1 is SNHLY and CDR2 FYNNEI. This CDR3 contains 15 residues. CDR3 DNA sequence: TGTGCCAGCGCCGGGACAGGGATGAGCACAGATACGCAGTATTTT. Residues: CASAGTGMSTDTQYF. Complete variable domain (other parts from reference TRBV2 and TRBJ2-3): EPEVTQTPSHQVTQMGQEVILRCVPISNHLYFYWYRQILGQKVEFLVSFYNNEISEKSEIFDDQFSVERPDGSNFTLKIRSTKLEDSAMYFCASAGTGMSTDTQYFGPGTRLTVL.

The V and J genes are TRBV24-1 and TRBJ1-5; D is undetermined. Germline V gene sequence: CDR1 KGHDR, CDR2 SFDVKD. The CDR3 is 13 amino acids. V shed 3 bases and J shed 9 bases, with 11 bases lying between them. The DNA for the CDR3 is TGTGCCACCAGTGATCTCCCCTCGGGGCCCCAGCATTTT. Its translation is CATSDLPSGPQHF.